These 11 T cell receptor beta chains originate from one sample sequenced in a study of cytomegalovirus exposure and HLA in healthy donors. PCR used 60 Vbeta primers and 13 Jbeta primers. Libraries were prepared by immunoSEQ multiplex PCR; TCRdb keeps only in-frame clonotypes and omits some of them. The sample has 90,000 to 100,000 clones; 70% to 85% are singletons. Sample: PBMCs. Source of these receptors: a man aged 50 to 60 in good health and CMV-seronegative.

The chain joins TRBV25-1 to TRBJ2-5, with D tentatively TRBD2 (7 bases). CDR1 and CDR2 from the germline V gene are MGHDK and SYGVNS. The CDR3 covers 17 residues. V was cut by 3 bases and J by 6 bases, with 23 bases left in between. The CDR3 sequence: CASSDPRERGGGKTQYF. Written as DNA, the CDR3 is TGTGCCAGCAGTGACCCAAGGGAGCGGGGAGGGGGGAAGACCCAGTACTTC.

The chain combines TRBV5-1 with TRBJ2-1, with 7 bases identical to TRBD1. Germline loops: CDR1 SGHRS, CDR2 YFSETQ. The J segment lost 16 bases and the V segment lost 2 bases, leaving 6 bases of the junction unmatched. The CDR3 runs 11 residues. CDR3 protein: CASSFDRVEFF. The CDR3 bases are TGCGCCAGCAGCTTCGACAGGGTGGAATTCTTC.

The chain recombines TRBV7-9 with TRBJ2-7, with a weak D call TRBD2 (5 bases). This CDR3 is 14 amino acids long. V was trimmed by 3 bases and J by 6 bases, leaving 15 bases between them. Germline V gene sequence: CDR1 SEHNR, CDR2 FQNEAQ (reference sequence). The CDR3 DNA reads as TGTGCCAGCAGCTTCTTGGAGGTCCGAACCGAGCAGTACTTC. It codes for CASSFLEVRTEQYF.

This sequence joins TRBV27 and TRBJ2-1; 14 bases agree with TRBD2. Unmatched junction bases numbered 2, after V lost 3 bases and J lost 7 bases. Germline V lookup: CDR1 MNHEY, CDR2 SMNVEV (reference sequence). The CDR3 has 15 amino acids. CDR3 DNA: TGTGCCAGCAGTTTGACTAGCGGGAGGGCGAATGAGCAGTTCTTC. Its translation: CASSLTSGRANEQFF.

This chain uses TRBV18 with TRBJ2-3; D remains ambiguous. CDR1 and CDR2 (germline): KGHSH, LQKENI. The CDR3 runs to 11 residues. Deletions cut 3 bases from V and 6 bases from J, with 4 bases between. CDR3 nucleotide sequence: TGTGCCAGCTCACCTTCTGATACGCAGTATTTT. Its translation: CASSPSDTQYF.

V gene TRBV7-8 combines with J gene TRBJ1-5, with 8 bases lining up with TRBD1. The CDR3 length is 20 residues. The junction had 18 bases not matched to a gene; V was cut back by 5 bases and J by 0 bases. Looked up from germline, CDR1 is SGHVS and CDR2 is FQNEAQ. The CDR3: CASSPAGGGWASYSNQPQHF. CDR3 nucleotide sequence: TGTGCCAGCAGCCCTGCAGGGGGCGGGTGGGCTTCATATAGCAATCAGCCCCAGCATTTT.

In its sample, this clone was seen a few times. The V call is TRBV27, the J call TRBJ2-7; D may be TRBD1 (6 bases). This CDR3 comprises 14 residues. In germline, CDR1 is MNHEY, CDR2 SMNVEV (reference sequence). Trimming removed 10 bases at V and 2 bases at J, with 18 bases between. The CDR3 sequence is CAKLKTGPPYEQYF. DNA for the CDR3: TGTGCCAAGCTAAAGACAGGCCCACCCTACGAGCAGTACTTC.

The chain employs TRBV27 and TRBJ2-3; 9 positions match TRBD1. CDR1 and CDR2 from the germline V gene are MNHEY and SMNVEV (reference sequence). CDR3 size: 17 residues. V shed 3 bases, J shed 8 bases, and the junction held 15 bases outside the gene matches. This CDR3 is CASSFILLGTGSATQYF. CDR3 sequence (DNA): TGTGCCAGCAGTTTCATTCTTTTAGGGACAGGGTCGGCTACGCAGTATTTT.

This clone is a singleton in its sample. V usage is TRBV19 and J usage is TRBJ2-6, with 8 bases lining up with TRBD2. Trimming removed 4 bases from V and 0 bases from J; junction bases left unmatched: 11. The CDR3 totals 19 residues. Germline values: CDR1 LNHDA, CDR2 SQIVND (reference sequence). In DNA form, the CDR3 reads TGTGCCAGTAGTACCCGAGGGAGCGGGAGTAGCTCTGGGGCCAACGTCCTGACTTTC. Amino acid sequence: CASSTRGSGSSSGANVLTF.

This chain uses TRBV19 with TRBJ1-3; 8 bases fit TRBD1. There are 17 residues in the CDR3. CDR1 and CDR2 (germline): LNHDA, SQIVND (reference sequence). V lost 5 bases, J lost 0 bases, and 9 bases stayed unmatched. CDR3 nucleotide sequence: TGTGCCAGTAGTGTATCAGGACAGGGAAGCTCTGGAAACACCATATATTTT. Translating gives CASSVSGQGSSGNTIYF.

The chain employs TRBV14 and TRBJ2-7, with 11 bases lining up with TRBD1. CDR3 length: 19 residues. The germline gives CDR1 SGHDN, CDR2 FVKESK. Unmatched junction bases numbered 10, after V lost 0 bases and J lost 0 bases. The CDR3 sequence: CASSQDLGQGVRSSYEQYF. The CDR3 DNA sequence: TGTGCCAGCAGCCAAGATCTGGGACAGGGGGTAAGGAGCTCCTACGAGCAGTACTTC.